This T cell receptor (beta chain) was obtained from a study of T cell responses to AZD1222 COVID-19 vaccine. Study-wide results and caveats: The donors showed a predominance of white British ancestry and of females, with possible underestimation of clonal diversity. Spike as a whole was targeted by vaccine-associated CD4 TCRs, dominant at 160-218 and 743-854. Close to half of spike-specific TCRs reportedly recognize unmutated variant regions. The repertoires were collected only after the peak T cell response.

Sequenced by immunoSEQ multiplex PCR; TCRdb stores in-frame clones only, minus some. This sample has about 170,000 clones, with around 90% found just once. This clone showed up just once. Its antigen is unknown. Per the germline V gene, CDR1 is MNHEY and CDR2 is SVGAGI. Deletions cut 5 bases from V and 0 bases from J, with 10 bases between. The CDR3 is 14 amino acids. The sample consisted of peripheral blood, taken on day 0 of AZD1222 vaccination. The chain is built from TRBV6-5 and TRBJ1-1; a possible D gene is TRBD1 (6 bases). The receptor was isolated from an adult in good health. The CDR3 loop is CASSTTGLNTEAFF. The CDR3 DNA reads TGTGCCAGCAGTACGACAGGATTGAACACTGAAGCTTTCTTT.